These 16 T cell receptor beta chains were sequenced from one sample in a study of shared clonotypes between healthy human individuals. Clones were sequenced by immunoSEQ multiplex PCR, and TCRdb holds only the in-frame ones, with some missing. The data contain some 2 million clones, about 95% of them seen just once; the ten biggest clones take up 0.13%. Sequenced input: naive CD4+ T cells sorted from blood. The sample's subset: CD45RA+ positively selected. All receptors come from a man younger than 35 in good health.

This clone was counted ten times or more. The chain has TRBV6-5 and TRBJ1-5; 12 bases are shared with TRBD1. CDR3 length: 15 residues. The germline gives CDR1 MNHEY, CDR2 SVGAGI. J lost 5 bases, V lost 6 bases, and 5 bases had no gene match. The CDR3 loop is CASRGTGGPHQPQHF. CDR3 in DNA: TGTGCCAGCAGAGGGACAGGGGGCCCGCATCAGCCCCAGCATTTT.

V and J are TRBV30 and TRBJ1-1, with 10 bases fitting TRBD1. This CDR3 comprises 14 residues. Looked up from germline, CDR1 is GTSNPN and CDR2 is SVGIG (reference sequence). V lost 3 bases to trimming and J lost 10 bases; unmatched junction nucleotides: 11. The CDR3 here is CAWSTGTGELRAFF. In DNA form, the CDR3 reads TGTGCCTGGAGCACCGGGACAGGGGAGCTTAGAGCTTTCTTT.

V gene TRBV2 combines with J gene TRBJ1-4; the match to TRBD1 covers 8 bases. V was pared by 5 bases and J by 5 bases, with 4 bases of the junction left unmatched. CDR1 and CDR2 (germline): SNHLY, FYNNEI. The CDR3 extends over 14 amino acids. The CDR3 here is CASSLQGGNEKLFF. CDR3 bases: TGTGCCAGCAGTCTACAGGGGGGGAATGAAAAACTGTTTTTT. Looking up the rest from reference TRBV2 and TRBJ1-4 gives the full variable domain: EPEVTQTPSHQVTQMGQEVILRCVPISNHLYFYWYRQILGQKVEFLVSFYNNEISEKSEIFDDQFSVERPDGSNFTLKIRSTKLEDSAMYFCASSLQGGNEKLFFGSGTQLSVL.

The genes are TRBV4-1 and TRBJ1-1; no clear D. The CDR3 extends over 15 amino acids. The germline gives CDR1 MGHRA, CDR2 YSYEKL. V lost 0 bases and J lost 4, with 12 bases in between. This CDR3 reads CASSQDLILSTEAFF. DNA for the CDR3: TGCGCCAGCAGCCAAGATCTGATTTTGAGCACTGAAGCTTTCTTT.

This clone was observed a single time. This sample also contains other DNA sequences that code for the same CDR3. The rearrangement joins TRBV18 to TRBJ2-7; a possible D gene is TRBD1 (5 bases). The V gene's germline CDR1 is KGHSH and CDR2 LQKENI. Trimming removed 2 bases from V and 0 bases from J, with 8 bases in between. The CDR3 length is 14 residues. The CDR3 sequence: CASSPGAPSYEQYF. In DNA, the CDR3 is TGTGCCAGCTCACCAGGGGCCCCCTCCTACGAGCAGTACTTC.

The rearrangement uses TRBV6-5 and TRBJ2-1; no clear D. Germline CDR1 reads MNHEY; CDR2 reads SVGAGI. The CDR3 sequence is 14 residues long. V lost 5 bases to trimming and J lost 4 bases, with 12 bases between them. The CDR3 region has the DNA TGTGCCAGCAGTAAACGAGACTTATACAATGAGCAGTTCTTC. Translation: CASSKRDLYNEQFF.

J is TRBJ2-7 and V is TRBV7-2, with D unresolved. The V gene's germline CDR1 is SGHTA and CDR2 FQGNSA. This CDR3 is 13 amino acids long. The V end was cut by 2 bases, the J end by 7 bases, with 12 bases between. CDR3 loop: CASSLRRLGEQYF. The CDR3 DNA reads TGTGCCAGCAGCTTACGCAGGCTCGGGGAGCAGTACTTC.

Remarks on this clone: Other nucleotide sequences in the sample specify the same CDR3. The chain recombines TRBV18 with TRBJ2-1, with D unresolved. V lost 1 base, J lost 4 bases, and 5 bases lay in between. Germline V gene data show CDR1 as KGHSH and CDR2 as LQKENI. CDR3 size: 13 residues. CDR3 sequence reads: CASSPQGYNEQFF. DNA for the CDR3: TGTGCCAGCTCACCACAGGGTTACAATGAGCAGTTCTTC.

The chain links TRBV9 to TRBJ1-2; D might be TRBD1 (5 bases). Germline values: CDR1 SGDLS, CDR2 YYNGEE. Trimming left V 3 bases short and J 5 bases short, with 14 bases between. This CDR3 contains 14 residues. This CDR3 is CASSALGTGYGYTF. The CDR3 coding sequence is TGTGCCAGCAGCGCCCTCGGGACGGGGTATGGCTACACCTTC. Filled out from reference TRBV9 and TRBJ1-2, the complete variable domain reads DSGVTQTPKHLITATGQRVTLRCSPRSGDLSVYWYQQSLDQGLQFLIQYYNGEERAKGNILERFSAQQFPDLHSELNLSSLELGDSALYFCASSALGTGYGYTFGSGTRLTVV.

The V call is TRBV30, the J call TRBJ1-3; 11 nucleotides line up with TRBD1. CDR3 length: 17 residues. Germline V CDR1 and CDR2: GTSNPN, SVGIG (reference sequence). Trimming at V came to 2 bases and at J to 4 bases, leaving 10 bases not matched to a gene. The CDR3: CAWSTGTGGVVGNTIYF. The DNA of the CDR3 is TGTGCCTGGAGTACCGGGACAGGGGGAGTCGTGGGAAACACCATATATTTT.

The chain uses TRBV11-2 and TRBJ2-3; 8 positions match TRBD2. The CDR3 is made up of 17 amino acids. Germline loops: CDR1 SGHAT, CDR2 FQNNGV. The ends lost 6 bases at V and 2 bases at J; junction bases unmatched: 13. The CDR3 coding sequence is TGTGCCAGCAGGGAGGAACTAGCGGCCGGGGACACAGATACGCAGTATTTT. Its translation is CASREELAAGDTDTQYF.

The V call is TRBV5-5, the J call TRBJ2-7; 7 bases fit TRBD2. CDR1 is SGHKS and CDR2 is YYEKEE in the germline V gene (reference sequence). Germline trimming cut 0 bases from V and 10 bases from J; bases unmatched to any gene: 10. This CDR3 region has 14 residues. CDR3 sequence: CASSLGEGTIRQYF. The DNA of the CDR3 is TGTGCCAGCAGCTTGGGGGAGGGGACTATCCGCCAGTACTTC. Full variable domain (rest looked up from reference TRBV5-5 and TRBJ2-7): DAGVTQSPTHLIKTRGQQVTLRCSPISGHKSVSWYQQVLGQGPQFIFQYYEKEERGRGNFPDRFSARQFPNYSSELNVNALLLGDSALYLCASSLGEGTIRQYFGPGTRLTVT.

Details on this clone: This sample includes further DNA sequences coding for the same CDR3. The rearrangement links TRBV10-3 to TRBJ2-3; D gene uncertain. The CDR3 spans 12 residues. CDR1 and CDR2 from the germline V gene are ENHRY and SYGVKD. With 2 bases removed from V and 3 bases from J, the gap between germline ends came to 3 bases. The CDR3 DNA is TGTGCCATCAGTGAGGCGACAGATACGCAGTATTTT. Amino acid sequence: CAISEATDTQYF.

This chain joins TRBV5-1 and TRBJ1-3; 11 bases line up with TRBD1. V lost 5 bases and J lost 4; bases outside the gene matches: 8. The CDR3 runs 16 residues. Germline CDR1 and CDR2: SGHRS and YFSETQ. The CDR3 DNA reads as TGCGCCAGCAGTCCCCGGACAGGGGGCGACGGAAACACCATATATTTT. Translated: CASSPRTGGDGNTIYF.

The chain carries TRBV7-9 and TRBJ2-7; a weak D match, TRBD2 (6 bases). The CDR3 spans 15 residues. The V and J ends lost 4 bases and 0 bases respectively, with 13 bases between them. The germline V gene has CDR1 SEHNR and CDR2 FQNEAQ (reference sequence). CDR3 protein: CASSYTGTGSYEQYF. CDR3 nucleotides: TGTGCCAGCAGCTATACCGGGACTGGCTCCTACGAGCAGTACTTC.

This clone showed up just once. This chain connects TRBV6-1 to TRBJ2-1; the D call may be TRBD1 or TRBD2 (6 bases each). Germline loops: CDR1 MNHNS, CDR2 SASEGT. V dropped 4 bases and J dropped 10 bases, with 23 bases sitting between them. CDR3 length: 16 amino acids. CDR3 residues: CASSGGGLGRGREQFF. CDR3 nucleotides: TGTGCCAGCAGTGGAGGGGGACTCGGCAGGGGACGAGAGCAGTTCTTC.